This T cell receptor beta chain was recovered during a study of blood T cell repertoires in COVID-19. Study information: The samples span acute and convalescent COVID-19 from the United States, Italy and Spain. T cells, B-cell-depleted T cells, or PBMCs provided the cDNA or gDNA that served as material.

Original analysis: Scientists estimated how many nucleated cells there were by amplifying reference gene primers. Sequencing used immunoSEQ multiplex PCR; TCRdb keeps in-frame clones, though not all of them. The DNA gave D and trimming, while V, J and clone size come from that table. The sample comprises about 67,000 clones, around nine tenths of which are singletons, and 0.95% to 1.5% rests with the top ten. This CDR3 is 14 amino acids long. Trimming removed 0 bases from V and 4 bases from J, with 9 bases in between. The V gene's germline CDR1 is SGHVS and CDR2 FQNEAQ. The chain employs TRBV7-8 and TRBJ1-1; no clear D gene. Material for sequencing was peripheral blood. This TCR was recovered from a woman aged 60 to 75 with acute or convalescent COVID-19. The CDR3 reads CASSLAEVSTEAFF. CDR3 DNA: TGTGCCAGCAGCTTAGCTGAAGTCAGCACTGAAGCTTTCTTT.